The source of this TCR beta chain is a study of T cells in Graves' hyperthyroidism and ophthalmopathy. Study-level background: At the time of initial diagnosis and before any treatment, peripheral blood was collected.

This CDR3 is built from 12 residues. Germline CDR1 reads DFQATT; CDR2 reads SNEGSKA (reference sequence). V lost 5 bases and J 9 bases, leaving 14 bases between the germline ends. The blood was taken when hyperthyroidism was first diagnosed, before any ophthalmopathy symptoms showed up. This clonotype has at least ten counts. The CDR3 regions of TCR beta were amplified from RNA transcripts. First-round RT-PCR of the TCR CDR3 relied on the HTBI primer set. A single record per CDR3 protein comes from TCRdb applying MiXCR to the multiplex PCR reads. Among fewer than 500,000 distinct CDR3 sequences listed, roughly 12% were seen once.

This TCR was sampled from a man aged 30-40 years with Graves' hyperthyroidism that later progressed to Graves' ophthalmopathy. The chain carries TRBV20-1 and TRBJ2-1; D not certain. What was sequenced was blood. The CDR3 bases are TGCAGTGCTGGAACAAGGTTCAGTGAGCAGTTCTTC. Translated: CSAGTRFSEQFF.